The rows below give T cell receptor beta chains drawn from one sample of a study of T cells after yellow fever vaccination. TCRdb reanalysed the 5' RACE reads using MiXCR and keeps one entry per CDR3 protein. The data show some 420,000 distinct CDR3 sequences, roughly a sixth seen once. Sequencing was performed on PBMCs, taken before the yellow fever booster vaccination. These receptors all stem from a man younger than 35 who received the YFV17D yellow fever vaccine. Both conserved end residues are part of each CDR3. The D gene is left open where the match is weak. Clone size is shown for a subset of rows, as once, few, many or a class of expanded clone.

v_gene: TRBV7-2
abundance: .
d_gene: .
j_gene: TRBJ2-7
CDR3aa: CASSLSIEAYEQYF
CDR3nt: TGTGCCAGCAGCCTATCCATAGAAGCCTACGAGCAGTACTTC

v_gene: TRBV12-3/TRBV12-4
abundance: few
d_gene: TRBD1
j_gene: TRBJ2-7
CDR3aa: CASSSGQLGLYEQYF
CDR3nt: TGTGCCAGCAGCTCGGGACAGCTAGGCCTATACGAGCAGTACTTC

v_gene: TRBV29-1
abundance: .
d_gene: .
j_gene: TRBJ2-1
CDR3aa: CSVDYGTGYNEQFF
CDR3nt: TGCAGCGTTGATTATGGGACTGGGTACAATGAGCAGTTCTTC

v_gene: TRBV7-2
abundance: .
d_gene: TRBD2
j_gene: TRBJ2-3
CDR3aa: CASSLLGGGTDTQYF
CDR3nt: TGTGCCAGCAGCTTACTCGGGGGGGGCACAGATACGCAGTATTTT

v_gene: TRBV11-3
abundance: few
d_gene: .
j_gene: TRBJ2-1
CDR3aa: CASSPSGWNEQFF
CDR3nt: TGTGCCAGCAGCCCCTCCGGGTGGAATGAGCAGTTCTTC

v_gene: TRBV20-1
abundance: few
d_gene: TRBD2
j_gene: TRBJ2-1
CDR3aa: CSASGGGAFNEQFF
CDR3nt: TGCAGTGCTAGTGGCGGGGGGGCGTTTAATGAGCAGTTCTTC

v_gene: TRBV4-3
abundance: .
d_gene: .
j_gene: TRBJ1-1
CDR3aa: CASSQVIGETEAFF
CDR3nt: TGCGCCAGCAGCCAAGTGATAGGGGAAACTGAAGCTTTCTTT

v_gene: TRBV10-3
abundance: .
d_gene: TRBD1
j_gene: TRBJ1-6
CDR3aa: CAISESVPRGQSPLHF
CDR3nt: TGTGCCATCAGTGAGTCAGTTCCCAGGGGGCAATCACCCCTCCACTTT

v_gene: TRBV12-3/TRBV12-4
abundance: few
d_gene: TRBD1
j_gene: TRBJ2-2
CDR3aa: CASSSRTGENTGELFF
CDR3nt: TGTGCCAGCAGTTCCAGGACAGGGGAAAACACCGGGGAGCTGTTTTTT

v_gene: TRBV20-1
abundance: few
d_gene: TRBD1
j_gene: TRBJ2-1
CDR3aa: CSAIGQGVYNEQFF
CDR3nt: TGCAGTGCAATAGGACAGGGGGTTTACAATGAGCAGTTCTTC

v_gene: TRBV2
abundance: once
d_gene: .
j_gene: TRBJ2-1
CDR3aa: CASSPAWEQFF
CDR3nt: TGTGCCAGCAGTCCAGCCTGGGAGCAGTTCTTC

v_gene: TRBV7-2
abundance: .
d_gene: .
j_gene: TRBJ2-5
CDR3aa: CASSPGVIDQETQYF
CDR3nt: TGTGCCAGCAGCCCAGGGGTGATAGACCAAGAGACCCAGTACTTC

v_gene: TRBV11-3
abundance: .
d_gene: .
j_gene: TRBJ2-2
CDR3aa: CASSSAVTGELFF
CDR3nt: TGTGCCAGCAGCTCGGCGGTCACCGGGGAGCTGTTTTTT

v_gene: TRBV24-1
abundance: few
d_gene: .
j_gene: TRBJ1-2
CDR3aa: CATRGSPGTDYGYTF
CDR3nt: TGTGCCACCAGGGGCAGCCCCGGGACGGACTATGGCTACACCTTC

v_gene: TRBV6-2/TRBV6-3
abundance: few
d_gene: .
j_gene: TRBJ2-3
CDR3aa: CASSYSPLGGSTDTQYF
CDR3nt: TGTGCCAGCAGTTACTCGCCCTTGGGGGGAAGCACAGATACGCAGTATTTT

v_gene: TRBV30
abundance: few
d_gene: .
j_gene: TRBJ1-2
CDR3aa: CAWSENNYGYTF
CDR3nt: TGTGCCTGGAGTGAGAACAACTATGGCTACACCTTC

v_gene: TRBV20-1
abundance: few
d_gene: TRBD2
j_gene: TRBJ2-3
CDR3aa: CSATRTSGTDTQYF
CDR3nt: TGCAGTGCTACCCGAACTAGCGGGACAGATACGCAGTATTTT

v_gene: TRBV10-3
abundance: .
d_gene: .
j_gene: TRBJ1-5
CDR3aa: CAIGVGEYQPQHF
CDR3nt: TGTGCCATCGGGGTAGGGGAGTATCAGCCCCAGCATTTT

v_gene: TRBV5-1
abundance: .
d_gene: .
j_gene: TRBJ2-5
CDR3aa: CASRLLEAQETQYF
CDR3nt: TGCGCCAGCAGGCTCCTGGAGGCGCAAGAGACCCAGTACTTC

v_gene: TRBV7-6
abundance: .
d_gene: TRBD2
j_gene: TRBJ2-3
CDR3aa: CASSLSPSGGGGDTQYF
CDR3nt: TGTGCCAGCAGCTTATCACCTAGCGGGGGAGGTGGAGATACGCAGTATTTT

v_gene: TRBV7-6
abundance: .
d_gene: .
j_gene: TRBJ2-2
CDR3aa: CASSFDATGELFF
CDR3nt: TGTGCCAGCAGCTTCGACGCCACCGGGGAGCTGTTTTTT

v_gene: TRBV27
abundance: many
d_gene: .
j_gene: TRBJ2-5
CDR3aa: CASSPITFSLRETQYF
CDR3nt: TGTGCCAGCAGTCCGATCACTTTCTCGTTGAGAGAGACCCAGTACTTC

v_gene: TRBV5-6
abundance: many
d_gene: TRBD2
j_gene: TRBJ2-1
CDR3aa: CASSGGTSAYNEQFF
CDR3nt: TGTGCCAGCAGCGGCGGGACTAGCGCCTACAATGAGCAGTTCTTC

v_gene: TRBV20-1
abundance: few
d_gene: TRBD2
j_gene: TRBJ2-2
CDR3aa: CSAGGLANTGELFF
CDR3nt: TGCAGTGCGGGGGGACTAGCGAACACCGGGGAGCTGTTTTTT

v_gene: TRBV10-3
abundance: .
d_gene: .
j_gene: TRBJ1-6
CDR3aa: CATGGQGNSPLHF
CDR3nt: TGTGCCACCGGAGGGCAGGGGAATTCACCCCTCCACTTT

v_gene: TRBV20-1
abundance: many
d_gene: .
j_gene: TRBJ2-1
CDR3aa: CSARFQPSVYNEQFF
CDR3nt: TGCAGTGCTAGGTTCCAGCCATCCGTCTACAATGAGCAGTTCTTC

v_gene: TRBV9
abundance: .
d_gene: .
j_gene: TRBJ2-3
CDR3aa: CASSKTVPDTQYF
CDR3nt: TGTGCCAGCAGCAAGACGGTCCCAGATACGCAGTATTTT

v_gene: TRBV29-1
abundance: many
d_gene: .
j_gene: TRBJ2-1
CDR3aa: CSVEEMLVGPEQFF
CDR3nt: TGCAGCGTTGAAGAAATGCTTGTAGGGCCTGAGCAGTTCTTC

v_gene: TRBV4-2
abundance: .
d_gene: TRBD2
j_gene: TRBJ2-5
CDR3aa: CASSLNNNNGGGETQYF
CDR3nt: TGTGCCAGCAGCCTCAACAACAATAACGGGGGAGGGGAGACCCAGTACTTC

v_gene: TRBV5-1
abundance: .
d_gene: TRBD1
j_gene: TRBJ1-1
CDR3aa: CASSRQGVMGTEAFF
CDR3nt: TGCGCCAGCAGCCGACAGGGGGTAATGGGCACTGAAGCTTTCTTT

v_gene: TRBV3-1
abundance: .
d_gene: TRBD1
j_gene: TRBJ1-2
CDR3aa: CASSQEGRGTLNYGYTF
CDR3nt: TGTGCCAGCAGCCAAGAAGGCAGGGGGACTCTTAACTATGGCTACACCTTC

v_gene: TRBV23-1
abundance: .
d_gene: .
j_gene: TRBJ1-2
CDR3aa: CASRPSGQRRNYGYTF
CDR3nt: TGCGCCAGCAGGCCCTCTGGACAGCGCCGTAACTATGGCTACACCTTC

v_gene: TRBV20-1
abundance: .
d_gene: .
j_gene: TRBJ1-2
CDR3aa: CSVMIANYGYTF
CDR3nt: TGCAGTGTTATGATTGCTAACTATGGCTACACCTTC

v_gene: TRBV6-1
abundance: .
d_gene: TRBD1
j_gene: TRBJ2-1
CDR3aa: CASSFDRGLNNEQFF
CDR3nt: TGTGCCAGCAGTTTTGACAGGGGGTTAAACAATGAGCAGTTCTTC

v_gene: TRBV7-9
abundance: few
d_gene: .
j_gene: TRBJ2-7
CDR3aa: CASGPGAYEQYF
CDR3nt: TGTGCCAGCGGTCCGGGAGCCTACGAGCAGTACTTC

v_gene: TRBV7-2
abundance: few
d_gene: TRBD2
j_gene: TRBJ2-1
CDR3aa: CASSPPSGGARNEQFF
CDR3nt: TGTGCCAGCAGCCCACCTAGCGGGGGGGCCCGGAATGAGCAGTTCTTC

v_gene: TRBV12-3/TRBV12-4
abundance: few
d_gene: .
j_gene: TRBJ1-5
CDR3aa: CASSLVYVYRGANQPQHF
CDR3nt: TGTGCCAGCAGTTTAGTATACGTTTATAGGGGGGCCAATCAGCCCCAGCATTTT

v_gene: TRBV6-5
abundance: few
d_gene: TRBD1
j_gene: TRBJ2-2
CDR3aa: CASSYLSGTGWNTGELFF
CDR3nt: TGTGCCAGCAGTTACCTATCTGGGACAGGGTGGAACACCGGGGAGCTGTTTTTT

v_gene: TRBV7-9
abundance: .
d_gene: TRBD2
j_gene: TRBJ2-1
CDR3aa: CASSSPRLAGDLSYNEQFF
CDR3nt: TGTGCCAGCAGCTCCCCCCGACTAGCGGGGGACCTCTCCTACAATGAGCAGTTCTTC

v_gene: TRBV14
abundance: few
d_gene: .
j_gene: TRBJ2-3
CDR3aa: CASSPRGFYTDTQYF
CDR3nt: TGTGCCAGCAGCCCTCGAGGCTTCTACACAGATACGCAGTATTTT

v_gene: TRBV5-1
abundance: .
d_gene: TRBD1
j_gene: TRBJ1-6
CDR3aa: CASSPGDRVNSPLHF
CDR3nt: TGCGCCAGCAGCCCTGGGGACAGGGTAAATTCACCCCTCCACTTT